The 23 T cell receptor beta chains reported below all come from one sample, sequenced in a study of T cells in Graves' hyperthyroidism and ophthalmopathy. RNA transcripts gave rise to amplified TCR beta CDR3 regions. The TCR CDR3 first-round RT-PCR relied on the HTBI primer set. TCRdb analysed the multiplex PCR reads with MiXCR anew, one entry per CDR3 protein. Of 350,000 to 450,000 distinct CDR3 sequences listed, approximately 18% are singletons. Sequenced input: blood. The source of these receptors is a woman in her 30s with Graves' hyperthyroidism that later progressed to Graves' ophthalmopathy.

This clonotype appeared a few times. The CDR3 reads CASSSPSSNGYTF. The CDR3 region has the DNA TGTGCCAGCAGCTCCCCATCGTCTAATGGCTACACCTTC. The J gene is TRBJ1-2, the V gene TRBV9; no firm D call. V was trimmed by 4 bases and J by 6 bases, leaving 13 bases between them. The CDR3 spans 13 residues. Per the germline V gene, CDR1 is SGDLS and CDR2 is YYNGEE.

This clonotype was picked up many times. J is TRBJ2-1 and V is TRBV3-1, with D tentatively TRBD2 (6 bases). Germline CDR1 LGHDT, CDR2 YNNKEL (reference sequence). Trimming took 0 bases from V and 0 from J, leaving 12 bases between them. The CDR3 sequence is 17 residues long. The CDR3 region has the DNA TGTGCCAGCAGCCAAGACAGGAGGGGAAGCTCCTACAATGAGCAGTTCTTC. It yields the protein CASSQDRRGSSYNEQFF.

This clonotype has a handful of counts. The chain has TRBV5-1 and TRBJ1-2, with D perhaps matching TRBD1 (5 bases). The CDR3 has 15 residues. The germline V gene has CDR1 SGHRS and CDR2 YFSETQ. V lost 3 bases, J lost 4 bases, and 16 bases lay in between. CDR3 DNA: TGCGCCAGCAGCTCCCTAGGGCAGCAGGGCTATGGCTACACCTTC. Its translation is CASSSLGQQGYGYTF.

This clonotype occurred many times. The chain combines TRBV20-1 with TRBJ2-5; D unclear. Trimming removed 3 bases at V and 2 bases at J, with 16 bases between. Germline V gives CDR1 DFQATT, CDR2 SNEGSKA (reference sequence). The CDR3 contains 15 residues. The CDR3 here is CSASNDAVLQETQYF. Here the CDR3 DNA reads TGCAGTGCTAGTAACGACGCAGTATTACAAGAGACCCAGTACTTC.

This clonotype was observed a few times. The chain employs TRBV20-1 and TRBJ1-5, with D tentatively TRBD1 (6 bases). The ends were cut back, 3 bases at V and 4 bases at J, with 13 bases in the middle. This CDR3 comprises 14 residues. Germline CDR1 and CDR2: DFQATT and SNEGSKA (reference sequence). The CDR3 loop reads CSARGLTGNQPQHF. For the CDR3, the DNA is TGCAGTGCTAGGGGGTTGACAGGAAATCAGCCCCAGCATTTT.

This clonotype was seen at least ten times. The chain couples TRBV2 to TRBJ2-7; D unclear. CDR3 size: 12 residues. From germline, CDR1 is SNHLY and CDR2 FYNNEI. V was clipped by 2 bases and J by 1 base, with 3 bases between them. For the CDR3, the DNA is TGTGCCAGCAGTGAATTGTCCTACGAGCAGTACTTC. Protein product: CASSELSYEQYF.

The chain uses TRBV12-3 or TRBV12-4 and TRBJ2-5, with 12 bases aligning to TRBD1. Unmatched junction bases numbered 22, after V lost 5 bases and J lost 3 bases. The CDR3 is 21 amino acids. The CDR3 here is CASSTYLLGTGGLQTEETQYF. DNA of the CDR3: TGTGCCAGCAGTACTTACCTACTCGGGACAGGGGGCCTGCAGACAGAAGAGACCCAGTACTTC.

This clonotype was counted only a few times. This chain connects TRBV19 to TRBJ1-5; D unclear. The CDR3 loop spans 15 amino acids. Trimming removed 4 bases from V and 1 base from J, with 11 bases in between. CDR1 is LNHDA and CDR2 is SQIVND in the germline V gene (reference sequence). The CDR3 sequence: CASSRVRVSNQPQHF. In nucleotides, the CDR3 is TGTGCCAGTAGTAGGGTGAGGGTCAGCAATCAGCCCCAGCATTTT.

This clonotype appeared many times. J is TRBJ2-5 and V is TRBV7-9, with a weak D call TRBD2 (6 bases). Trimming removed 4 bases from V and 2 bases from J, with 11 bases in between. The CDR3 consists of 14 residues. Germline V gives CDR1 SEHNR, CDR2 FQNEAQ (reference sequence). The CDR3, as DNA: TGTGCCAGCAGCTCGCCGGGGGTACAAGAGACCCAGTACTTC. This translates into CASSSPGVQETQYF.

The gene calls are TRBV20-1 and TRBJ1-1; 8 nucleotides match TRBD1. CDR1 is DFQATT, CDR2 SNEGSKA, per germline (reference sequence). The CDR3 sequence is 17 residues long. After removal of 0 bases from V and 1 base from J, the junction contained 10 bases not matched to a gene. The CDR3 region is CSARDLRGPISNTEAFF. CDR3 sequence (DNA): TGCAGTGCTAGAGATCTCAGGGGGCCAATATCGAACACTGAAGCTTTCTTT.

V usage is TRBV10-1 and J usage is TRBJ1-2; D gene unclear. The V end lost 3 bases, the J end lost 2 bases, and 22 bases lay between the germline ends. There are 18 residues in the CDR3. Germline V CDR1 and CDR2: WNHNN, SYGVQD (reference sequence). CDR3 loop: CASSDTPPREPLNYGYTF. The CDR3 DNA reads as TGCGCCAGCAGTGACACGCCACCTCGGGAACCGTTAAACTATGGCTACACCTTC.

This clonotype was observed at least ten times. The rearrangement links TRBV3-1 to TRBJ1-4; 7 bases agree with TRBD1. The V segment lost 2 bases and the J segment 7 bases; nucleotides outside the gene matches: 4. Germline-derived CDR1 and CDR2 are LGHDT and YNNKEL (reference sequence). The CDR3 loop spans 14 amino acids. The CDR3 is CASSQRQGGEKLFF. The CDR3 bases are TGTGCCAGCAGCCAACGACAGGGAGGTGAAAAACTGTTTTTT.

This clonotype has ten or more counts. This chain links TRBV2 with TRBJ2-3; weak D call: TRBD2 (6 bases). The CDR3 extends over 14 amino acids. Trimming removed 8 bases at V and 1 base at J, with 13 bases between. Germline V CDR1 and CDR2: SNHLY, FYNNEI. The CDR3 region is CASPVAGRTDTQYF. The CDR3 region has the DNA TGTGCCAGCCCGGTCGCGGGGCGCACAGATACGCAGTATTTT.

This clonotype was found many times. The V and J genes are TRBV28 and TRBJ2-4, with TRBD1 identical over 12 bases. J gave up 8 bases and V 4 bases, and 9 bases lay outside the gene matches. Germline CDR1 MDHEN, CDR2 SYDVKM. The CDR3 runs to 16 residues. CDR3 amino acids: CASSSPGQGARDIQYF. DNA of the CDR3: TGTGCCAGCAGTTCCCCGGGACAGGGGGCGCGGGACATTCAGTACTTC.

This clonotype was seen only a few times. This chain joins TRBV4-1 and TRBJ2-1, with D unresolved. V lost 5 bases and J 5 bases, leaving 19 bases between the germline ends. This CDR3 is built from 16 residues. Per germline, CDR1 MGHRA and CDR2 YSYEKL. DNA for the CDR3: TGCGCCAGCAGCGCCCCGGGCCTCAGAACCCACAATGAGCAGTTCTTC. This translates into CASSAPGLRTHNEQFF.

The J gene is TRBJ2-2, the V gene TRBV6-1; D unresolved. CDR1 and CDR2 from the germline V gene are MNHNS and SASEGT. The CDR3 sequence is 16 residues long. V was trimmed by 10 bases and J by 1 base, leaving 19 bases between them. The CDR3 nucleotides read TGTGCCACCAGCAAGAGCCCTTTGCTGAACACCGGGGAGCTGTTTTTT. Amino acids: CATSKSPLLNTGELFF.

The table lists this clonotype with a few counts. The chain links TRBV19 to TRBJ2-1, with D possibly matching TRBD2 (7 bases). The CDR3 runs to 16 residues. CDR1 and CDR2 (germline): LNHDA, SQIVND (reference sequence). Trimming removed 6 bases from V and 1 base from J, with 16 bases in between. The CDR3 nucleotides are TGTGCCAGTAGGGTCTCCGGGGGGCGATCCTACAATGAGCAGTTCTTC. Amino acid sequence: CASRVSGGRSYNEQFF.

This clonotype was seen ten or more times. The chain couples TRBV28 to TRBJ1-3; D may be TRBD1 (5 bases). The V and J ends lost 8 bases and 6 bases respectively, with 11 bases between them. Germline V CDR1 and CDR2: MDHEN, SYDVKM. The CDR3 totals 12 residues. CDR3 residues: CASRDSLNTIYF. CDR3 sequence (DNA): TGTGCCAGCCGGGACTCCCTAAACACCATATATTTT.

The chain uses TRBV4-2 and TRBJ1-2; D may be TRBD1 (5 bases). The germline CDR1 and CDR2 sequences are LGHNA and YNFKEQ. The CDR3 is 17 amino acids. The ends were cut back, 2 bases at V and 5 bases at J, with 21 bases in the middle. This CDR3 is CASSQNLGFGAGYGYTF. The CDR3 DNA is TGTGCCAGCAGCCAAAATCTCGGGTTTGGGGCCGGGTATGGCTACACCTTC.

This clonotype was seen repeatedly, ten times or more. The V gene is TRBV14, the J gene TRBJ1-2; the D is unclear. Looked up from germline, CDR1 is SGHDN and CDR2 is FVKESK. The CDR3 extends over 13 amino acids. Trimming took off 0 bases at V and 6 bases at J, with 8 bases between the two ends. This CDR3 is CASSQDLADGYTF. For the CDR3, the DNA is TGTGCCAGCAGCCAAGATCTGGCAGATGGCTACACCTTC.

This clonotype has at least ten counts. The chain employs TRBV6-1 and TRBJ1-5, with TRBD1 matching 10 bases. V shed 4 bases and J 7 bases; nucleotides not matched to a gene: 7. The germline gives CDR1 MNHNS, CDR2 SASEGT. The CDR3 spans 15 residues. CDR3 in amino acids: CASSGRDRGWQPQHF. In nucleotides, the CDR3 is TGTGCCAGCAGTGGCCGGGACAGGGGTTGGCAGCCCCAGCATTTT.

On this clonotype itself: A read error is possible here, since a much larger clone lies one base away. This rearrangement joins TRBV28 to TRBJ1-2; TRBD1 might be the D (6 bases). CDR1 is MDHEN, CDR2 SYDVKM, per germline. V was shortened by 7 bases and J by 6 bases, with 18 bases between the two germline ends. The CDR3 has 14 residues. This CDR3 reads CASTVGGLNHGYTF. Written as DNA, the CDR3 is TGTGCCAGCACCGTTGGGGGGCTGAACCATGGCTACACCTTC.

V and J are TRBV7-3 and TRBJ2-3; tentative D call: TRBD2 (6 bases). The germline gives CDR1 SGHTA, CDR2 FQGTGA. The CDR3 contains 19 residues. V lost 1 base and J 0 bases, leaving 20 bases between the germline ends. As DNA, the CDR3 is TGTGCCAGCAGCTTAAAAAGGACTACCCAGGCCGATAGCACAGATACGCAGTATTTT. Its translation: CASSLKRTTQADSTDTQYF.